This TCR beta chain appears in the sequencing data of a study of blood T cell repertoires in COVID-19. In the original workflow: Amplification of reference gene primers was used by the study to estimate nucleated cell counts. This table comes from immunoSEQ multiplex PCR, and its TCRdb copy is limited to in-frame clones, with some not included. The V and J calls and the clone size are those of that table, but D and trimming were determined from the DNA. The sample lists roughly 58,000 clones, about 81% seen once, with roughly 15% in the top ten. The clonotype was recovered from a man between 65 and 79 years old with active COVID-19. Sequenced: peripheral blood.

CDR3 DNA: TGCGCCAGCAGCTTGGGGGACAGGGATCAGCCCCAGCATTTT. Amino acids: CASSLGDRDQPQHF. V gene TRBV5-1 combines with J gene TRBJ1-5, with 9 positions matching TRBD1. The V gene's germline CDR1 is SGHRS and CDR2 YFSETQ. The CDR3 loop spans 14 amino acids. J gave up 5 bases and V 0 bases, and 0 bases lay outside the gene matches.